This is a list of T cell receptor beta chains from one sample in a study of chemoradiotherapy in HPV16-positive cancers. The assay was immunoSEQ multiplex PCR, and TCRdb's table has in-frame clones only and misses some. The sample includes about 2,300 clones, 79% of them seen just once. The material sequenced was tumor tissue, taken from a patient who underwent chemoradiotherapy. The receptors here all came from a human donor with HPV-associated anogenital cancer. Both conserved end residues are part of each CDR3. Fields, in order: D gene, J gene, V gene, clone size, CDR3 protein, CDR3 DNA. D genes are given only for firm matches. Clone size appears in some rows only: once, few, many, or a class for an expanded clone.

- | TRBJ1-6 | TRBV6-4 | - | CASSEGENSPLHF | TGTGCCAGCAGTGAAGGAGAAAATTCACCCCTCCACTTT
TRBD1 | TRBJ1-4 | TRBV4-2 | few | CASSLSGTAAATNEKLFF | TGTGCCAGCAGCCTTTCCGGGACAGCAGCGGCAACTAATGAAAAACTGTTTTTT
TRBD2 | TRBJ2-5 | TRBV5-1 | once | CASSLSSGVSGRAQYF | TGCGCCAGCAGCTTATCATCTGGGGTTAGCGGGAGGGCCCAGTACTTC
- | TRBJ2-1 | TRBV4-2 | once | CASSQGHQLPYNEQFF | TGTGCCAGCAGCCAGGGCCACCAGTTACCCTACAATGAGCAGTTCTTC
- | TRBJ2-2 | TRBV7-2 | few | CASRTWAGELFF | TGTGCCAGCAGAACTTGGGCCGGGGAGCTGTTTTTT
- | TRBJ2-2 | TRBV9 | few | CASSANLFTGELFF | TGTGCCAGCAGCGCTAACCTATTCACCGGGGAGCTGTTTTTT
TRBD1 | TRBJ1-2 | TRBV5-4 | few | CASSWTGRNYGYTF | TGTGCCAGCAGCTGGACAGGGAGGAACTATGGCTACACCTTC
- | TRBJ1-6 | TRBV27 | - | CASSLSRTSNSPLHF | TGTGCCAGCAGTTTATCCAGGACCTCAAATTCACCCCTCCACTTT
TRBD1 | TRBJ2-7 | TRBV7-9 | - | CASSAAGTGIYEQYF | TGTGCCAGCAGCGCTGCCGGGACAGGGATTTACGAGCAGTACTTC
- | TRBJ1-2 | TRBV6-6 | - | CASSYLGGSGYTF | TGTGCCAGCAGTTACTTAGGGGGTTCGGGCTACACCTTC
- | TRBJ2-7 | TRBV7-8 | few | CASSLGSSASYEQYF | TGTGCCAGCAGCTTAGGTTCTAGCGCCTCCTACGAGCAGTACTTC
TRBD1 | TRBJ2-5 | TRBV6-1 | - | CASTAGQGQETQYF | TGTGCCAGCACTGCAGGACAGGGCCAAGAGACCCAGTACTTC
- | TRBJ2-7 | TRBV5-6 | - | CASSFGAYEQYF | TGTGCCAGCAGCTTTGGGGCCTACGAGCAGTACTTC
- | TRBJ2-1 | TRBV20-1 | - | CSAEDYSEQFF | TGCAGTGCCGAGGACTACAGTGAGCAGTTCTTC
- | TRBJ2-3 | TRBV5-1 | - | CASKGGLGSTDTQYF | TGCGCCAGCAAGGGAGGTTTGGGTAGCACAGATACGCAGTATTTT
- | TRBJ2-1 | TRBV4-1 | once | CASSQESQRLSYNEQFF | TGCGCCAGCAGCCAAGAGAGCCAGCGACTCTCCTACAATGAGCAGTTCTTC
TRBD2 | TRBJ2-1 | TRBV7-2 | - | CASSLGASGSFNEQFF | TGTGCCAGCAGCTTAGGGGCTAGCGGGAGTTTCAATGAGCAGTTCTTC
- | TRBJ1-3 | TRBV10-2 | - | CASSTPGVSGNTIYF | TGCGCCAGCAGTACCCCGGGGGTCTCTGGAAACACCATATATTTT
TRBD1 | TRBJ1-6 | TRBV30 | - | CAWSLTLSGRGGSPLHF | TGTGCCTGGAGCCTCACCCTATCGGGCAGGGGGGGTTCACCCCTCCACTTT
- | TRBJ1-5 | TRBV5-3 | - | CARSLKRLPSNQPQHF | TGTGCCAGAAGCTTGAAGAGGCTGCCTAGCAATCAGCCCCAGCATTTT
TRBD1 | TRBJ1-4 | TRBV9 | few | CASSVAGQGSEKLFF | TGTGCCAGCAGCGTAGCCGGACAGGGGTCCGAAAAACTGTTTTTT
- | TRBJ2-3 | TRBV6-1 | once | CASSVGRGTDTQYF | TGTGCCAGCAGTGTGGGACGCGGGACAGATACGCAGTATTTT
TRBD1 | TRBJ2-2 | TRBV27 | - | CASSLSFRGLVGELFF | TGTGCCAGCAGTTTATCGTTCAGGGGGCTTGTCGGGGAGCTGTTTTTT
TRBD1 | TRBJ1-4 | TRBV19 | once | CASSPQRGQGEKLFF | TGTGCCAGTAGCCCCCAAAGGGGGCAAGGTGAAAAACTGTTTTTT
TRBD2 | TRBJ2-2 | TRBV7-3 | - | CASSLEAGRGPGELFF | TGTGCCAGCAGCTTGGAAGCGGGAAGGGGACCCGGGGAGCTGTTTTTT
TRBD1 | TRBJ1-1 | TRBV2 | - | CASSFIGGREAFF | TGTGCCAGCAGCTTTATAGGGGGCCGAGAAGCTTTCTTT
- | TRBJ1-4 | TRBV27 | - | CASSFGQMEKLFF | TGTGCCAGCAGTTTCGGACAGATGGAAAAACTGTTTTTT
TRBD1 | TRBJ1-4 | TRBV5-6 | large | CASSSRDRGGEKLFF | TGTGCCAGCAGCAGTCGGGACAGGGGAGGAGAAAAACTGTTTTTT
- | TRBJ1-5 | TRBV28 | - | CASSTPAGAGNQPQHF | TGTGCCAGCAGTACCCCAGCAGGGGCAGGCAATCAGCCCCAGCATTTT
- | TRBJ1-1 | TRBV29-1 | - | CSVGLGAAEAFF | TGCAGCGTTGGGTTGGGGGCCGCTGAAGCTTTCTTT
TRBD1 | TRBJ2-3 | TRBV19 | - | CASISGQGADTQYF | TGTGCCAGTATTTCCGGACAGGGGGCAGATACGCAGTATTTT
- | TRBJ1-5 | TRBV7-2 | - | CASSLGRDQPQHF | TGTGCCAGCAGCTTAGGACGGGATCAGCCCCAGCATTTT
- | TRBJ2-6 | TRBV6-1 | - | CASSEGFSGANVLTF | TGTGCCAGCAGTGAAGGGTTCTCTGGGGCCAACGTCCTGACTTTC
- | TRBJ2-2 | TRBV6-4 | few | CASSDRPDTGELFF | TGTGCCAGCAGTGACAGGCCGGACACCGGGGAGCTGTTTTTT
TRBD1 | TRBJ2-5 | TRBV5-1 | once | CASSWDRVGGETQYF | TGCGCCAGCAGCTGGGACAGGGTGGGAGGAGAGACCCAGTACTTC
- | TRBJ2-2 | TRBV6-4 | few | CASSPNRVSGELFF | TGTGCCAGCAGTCCCAACAGGGTTTCTGGGGAGCTGTTTTTT
- | TRBJ1-1 | TRBV6-5 | - | CASSYGGTEAFF | TGTGCCAGCAGTTACGGGGGAACTGAAGCTTTCTTT
TRBD2 | TRBJ2-3 | TRBV7-3 | - | CASSFREGDTQYF | TGTGCCAGCAGCTTCCGGGAGGGTGATACGCAGTATTTT
- | TRBJ2-2 | TRBV5-1 | - | CASSLWQGGTGELFF | TGCGCCAGCAGCTTGTGGCAGGGCGGAACCGGGGAGCTGTTTTTT